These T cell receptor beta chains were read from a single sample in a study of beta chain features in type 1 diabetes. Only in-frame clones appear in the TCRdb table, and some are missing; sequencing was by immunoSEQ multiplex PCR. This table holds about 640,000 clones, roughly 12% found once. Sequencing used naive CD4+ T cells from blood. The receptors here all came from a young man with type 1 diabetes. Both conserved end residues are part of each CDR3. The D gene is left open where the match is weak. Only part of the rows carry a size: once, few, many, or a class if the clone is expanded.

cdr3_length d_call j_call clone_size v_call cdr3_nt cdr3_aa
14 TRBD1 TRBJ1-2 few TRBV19 TGTGCCAGTAGTATAGGACAGGGGGCGGATGGCTACACCTTC CASSIGQGADGYTF
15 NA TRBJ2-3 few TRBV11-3 TGTGCCAGCAGCTTAGATCCCGCAGGGAAGGATACGCAGTATTTT CASSLDPAGKDTQYF
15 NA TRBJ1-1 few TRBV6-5 TGTGCCAGCAGTTACGGAAGGGGTCGGGAAACTGAAGCTTTCTTT CASSYGRGRETEAFF
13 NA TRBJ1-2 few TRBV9 TGTGCCAGCAGCGTGACAGATTTTTATGGCTACACCTTC CASSVTDFYGYTF
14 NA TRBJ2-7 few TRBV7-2 TGTGCCAGCAGCCCCGCAAGACAGGAATACGAGCAGTACTTC CASSPARQEYEQYF
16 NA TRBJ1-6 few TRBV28 TGTGCCAGCTCCCCCACTACGGGGGGCAATAATTCACCCCTCCACTTT CASSPTTGGNNSPLHF
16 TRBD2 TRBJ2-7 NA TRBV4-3 TGCGCCAGCAGCCAAAAGTGGGGAGGGGCTGGGTACGAGCAGTACTTC CASSQKWGGAGYEQYF
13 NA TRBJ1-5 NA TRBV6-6 TGTGCCAGCCTAGTTGGGAACAATCAGCCCCAGCATTTT CASLVGNNQPQHF
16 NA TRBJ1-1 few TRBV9 TGTGCCAGCAGCGCACAAATACAGGGAGGGGAAACTGAAGCTTTCTTT CASSAQIQGGETEAFF
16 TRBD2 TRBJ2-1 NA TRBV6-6 TGTGCCAGCAGCCTTAGCGGGGGCGGAACCTACAATGAGCAGTTCTTC CASSLSGGGTYNEQFF
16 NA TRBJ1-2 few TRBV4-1 TGCGCCAGCAGCCAAGATCATGAGGTAGACACCTATGGCTACACCTTC CASSQDHEVDTYGYTF
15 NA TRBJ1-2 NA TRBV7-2 TGTGCCAGCAGCTTAGCGATTGACGGGACCTATGGCTACACCTTC CASSLAIDGTYGYTF
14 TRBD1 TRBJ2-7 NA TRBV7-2 TGTGCCAGCAGCCCACGACAGGGCTCCTACGAGCAGTACTTC CASSPRQGSYEQYF
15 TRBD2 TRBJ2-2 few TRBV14 TGTGCCAGCAGCCAAGAACTAGCGGGGACCGGGGAGCTGTTTTTT CASSQELAGTGELFF
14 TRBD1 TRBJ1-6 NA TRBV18 TGTGCCAGCTCACCAGGACAGGGGAATTCACCCCTCCACTTT CASSPGQGNSPLHF
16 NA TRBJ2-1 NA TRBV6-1 TGTGCCAGCAGTGAAGGGGCTGCTGGCGGGTACAATGAGCAGTTCTTC CASSEGAAGGYNEQFF
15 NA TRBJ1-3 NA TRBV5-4 TGTGCCAGCAGCTCCTCTAAGCAATCTGGAAACACCATATATTTT CASSSSKQSGNTIYF
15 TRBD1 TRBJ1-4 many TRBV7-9 TGTGCCAGCAGCTACTCAGGGGGAGCTAATGAAAAACTGTTTTTT CASSYSGGANEKLFF
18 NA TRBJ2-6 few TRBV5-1 TGCGCCAGCAGCTTGGTTGGACAGAGCTTCTCTGGGGCCAACGTCCTGACTTTC CASSLVGQSFSGANVLTF
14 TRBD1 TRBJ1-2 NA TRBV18 TGTGCCAGCTCACCGCAGGGACAGGACTATGGCTACACCTTC CASSPQGQDYGYTF
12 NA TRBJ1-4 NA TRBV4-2 TGTGCCAGCAGCCAAGGGGACGAAAAACTGTTTTTT CASSQGDEKLFF
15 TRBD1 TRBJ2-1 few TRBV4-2 TGTGCCAGCAGCCAAGAAGGACAGGGGTACAATGAGCAGTTCTTC CASSQEGQGYNEQFF
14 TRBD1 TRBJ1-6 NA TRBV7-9 TGTGCCAGCAGCTTTAGACAGGGCTATTCACCCCTCCACTTT CASSFRQGYSPLHF
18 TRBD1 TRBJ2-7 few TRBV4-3 TGCGCCAGCAGCCAAGAAACCCTGGGACAGGGTAACCCCTACGAGCAGTACTTC CASSQETLGQGNPYEQYF
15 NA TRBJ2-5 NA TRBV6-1 TGTGCCAGCAGTCCCTCCGTCGGGGCCCGGGAGACCCAGTACTTC CASSPSVGARETQYF
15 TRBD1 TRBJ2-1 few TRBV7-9 TGTGCCAGCAGCCTACGGGACAGGACCTACAATGAGCAGTTCTTC CASSLRDRTYNEQFF
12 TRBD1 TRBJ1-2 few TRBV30 TGTGCCTGGGTGAGGGACAGGGAAGCCTACACCTTC CAWVRDREAYTF